These T cell receptor beta chains were read from a single sample in a study of vaccination effects on CD4 cells after COVID-19. Assay used: immunoSEQ multiplex PCR; TCRdb lists only in-frame clones, some missing. This sample yields some 68,000 clones, of which roughly 80% are seen a single time; 12% belongs to the top ten. Their cognate antigens are unknown. Sequenced here: CD4+ T cells from PBMCs cultured with SARS-CoV-2 spike peptides, sampled before COVID-19 vaccination. These receptors were taken from a human donor who received a COVID-19 vaccine. Each CDR3 is given with its conserved first and last residue. A D gene is named only where the DNA matches it firmly. A row's size may be missing; if present it is once, few, many or a size class.

clone size	D gene	V gene	J gene	CDR3 protein	CDR3 DNA
NA	TRBD2	TRBV28	TRBJ2-4	CASGVAGGPSKNIQYF	TGTGCCAGCGGTGTAGCGGGGGGGCCGAGCAAAAACATTCAGTACTTC
NA	NA	TRBV13	TRBJ2-5	CASSLLGAARETQYF	TGTGCCAGCAGCTTATTAGGGGCCGCTCGGGAGACCCAGTACTTC
NA	NA	TRBV18	TRBJ2-2	CASRPEAGELFF	TGTGCCAGCCGACCCGAGGCCGGGGAGCTGTTTTTT
NA	TRBD1	TRBV4-3	TRBJ1-4	CASSQAATGDEKLFF	TGCGCCAGCAGCCAAGCGGCGACAGGGGATGAAAAACTGTTTTTT
NA	NA	TRBV6-4	TRBJ1-2	CASSDKPRASPGYGYTF	TGTGCCAGCAGTGATAAACCCCGGGCCTCCCCGGGATATGGCTACACCTTC
NA	TRBD1	TRBV19	TRBJ1-5	CASSLTGGGNQPQHF	TGTGCCAGTAGTTTGACAGGGGGTGGTAATCAGCCCCAGCATTTT
NA	TRBD1	TRBV18	TRBJ1-4	CASSGDRDEKLFF	TGTGCCAGCTCAGGGGACAGGGATGAAAAACTGTTTTTT
once	TRBD2	TRBV7-3	TRBJ2-2	CASSLNSAGGGNTGELFF	TGTGCCAGCAGCTTAAACTCCGCGGGCGGGGGGAACACCGGGGAGCTGTTTTTT
NA	NA	TRBV10-3	TRBJ2-3	CAIGDSTDTQYF	TGTGCCATCGGGGACAGCACAGATACGCAGTATTTT
NA	TRBD1	TRBV5-1	TRBJ1-1	CASSTGTVLNTEAFF	TGCGCCAGCAGCACCGGGACAGTTTTGAACACTGAAGCTTTCTTT
NA	TRBD2	TRBV6-2/TRBV6-3	TRBJ2-1	CASSYFRLAANNEQFF	TGTGCCAGCAGTTACTTCCGGCTAGCGGCAAACAATGAGCAGTTCTTC
NA	NA	TRBV18	TRBJ2-6	CASSPAVSGANVLTF	TGTGCCAGCTCACCTGCGGTCTCTGGGGCCAACGTCCTGACTTTC
few	NA	TRBV4-1	TRBJ2-5	CASSSRGERSETQYF	TGCGCCAGCAGCTCCCGGGGCGAGCGTTCGGAGACCCAGTACTTC
few	TRBD1	TRBV5-6	TRBJ2-5	CASSGTGVGETQYF	TGTGCCAGCAGCGGGACAGGGGTTGGGGAGACCCAGTACTTC
NA	NA	TRBV7-8	TRBJ2-5	CASSLHRRTRSQETQYF	TGTGCCAGCAGCTTGCACAGGCGTACGCGGTCACAAGAGACCCAGTACTTC
NA	NA	TRBV3-1/TRBV3-2	TRBJ2-5	CAYSREETQYF	TGTGCCTATAGTAGGGAAGAGACCCAGTACTTC
NA	NA	TRBV5-1	TRBJ1-2	CASSFSNYGYTF	TGCGCCAGCAGCTTTTCGAACTATGGCTACACCTTC
NA	TRBD1	TRBV3-1/TRBV3-2	TRBJ1-2	CASNQAGTGRYTF	TGTGCCAGCAACCAGGCCGGGACAGGACGCTACACCTTC
NA	NA	TRBV15	TRBJ1-4	CATSRRLGQTTNEKLFF	TGTGCCACCAGCAGACGACTTGGACAGACAACTAATGAAAAACTGTTTTTT
NA	NA	TRBV7-9	TRBJ2-5	CASSQRLETQYF	TGTGCCAGCAGCCAGCGGTTGGAGACCCAGTACTTC
NA	NA	TRBV2	TRBJ1-1	CASSGQMNTEAFF	TGTGCCAGCAGTGGACAGATGAACACTGAAGCTTTCTTT
NA	TRBD1	TRBV25-1	TRBJ1-5	CASSGDRGIGNQPQHF	TGTGCCAGCAGTGGGGACAGGGGGATCGGCAATCAGCCCCAGCATTTT
NA	NA	TRBV2	TRBJ1-2	CASRGQQNYGYTF	TGTGCCAGCAGAGGACAGCAGAACTATGGCTACACCTTC
NA	NA	TRBV28	TRBJ2-5	CASSHRIETQYF	TGTGCCAGCAGTCACAGGATAGAGACCCAGTACTTC
NA	NA	TRBV4-1	TRBJ1-3	CASSQVSSGNTIYF	TGCGCCAGCAGCCAAGTCTCTTCTGGAAACACCATATATTTT
once	TRBD1	TRBV5-1	TRBJ1-3	CASSYMDRGSGNTIYF	TGCGCCAGCAGTTACATGGACAGGGGCTCTGGAAACACCATATATTTT
NA	NA	TRBV2	TRBJ1-6	CASIRTGDNSPLHF	TGTGCCAGCATCCGCACAGGAGACAATTCACCCCTCCACTTT
NA	NA	TRBV6-5	TRBJ1-2	CASTQSRDRLGYTF	TGTGCCAGCACCCAAAGCCGAGACAGATTAGGCTACACCTTC
NA	NA	TRBV5-1	TRBJ1-1	CASSLAGGGTEAFF	TGCGCCAGCAGCTTAGCCGGGGGGGGCACTGAAGCTTTCTTT
NA	TRBD2	TRBV2	TRBJ2-1	CASSEGLAGNNEQFF	TGTGCCAGCAGTGAAGGACTAGCGGGGAACAATGAGCAGTTCTTC
NA	NA	TRBV5-1	TRBJ1-4	CASSLETLEDEKLFF	TGCGCCAGCAGCTTGGAGACGTTGGAGGATGAAAAACTGTTTTTT
once	NA	TRBV5-1	TRBJ1-1	CASSSHANTEAFF	TGCGCCAGCAGCTCCCACGCGAACACTGAAGCTTTCTTT
few	NA	TRBV19	TRBJ2-2	CASRERAARGTGELFF	TGTGCCAGTAGAGAGCGGGCCGCGCGGGGCACCGGGGAGCTGTTTTTT
once	TRBD2	TRBV4-2	TRBJ2-1	CASSRGTSGENEQFF	TGTGCCAGCAGCCGGGGGACTAGCGGGGAGAATGAGCAGTTCTTC
NA	TRBD1	TRBV5-6	TRBJ1-2	CASSKGTGIPYGYTF	TGTGCCAGCAGCAAAGGGACAGGGATCCCCTATGGCTACACCTTC
few	NA	TRBV7-3	TRBJ1-1	CASSSQPSLNTEAFF	TGTGCCAGCAGCTCCCAGCCCTCTCTGAACACTGAAGCTTTCTTT
NA	NA	TRBV9	TRBJ2-3	CASSYRTKSDTQYF	TGTGCCAGCAGCTACCGGACCAAATCAGATACGCAGTATTTT
NA	NA	TRBV7-8	TRBJ1-2	CASSLGAAYGYTF	TGTGCCAGCAGCTTAGGGGCAGCCTATGGCTACACCTTC
NA	NA	TRBV21-1	TRBJ1-2	CASSKPRGWESPGLGYTF	TGTGCCAGCAGCAAGCCGCGAGGCTGGGAATCGCCTGGGTTGGGCTACACCTTC
few	NA	TRBV7-7	TRBJ2-2	CASSLGSLNTGELFF	TGTGCCAGCAGCTTAGGCTCATTAAACACCGGGGAGCTGTTTTTT
NA	TRBD1	TRBV10-1	TRBJ2-3	CASSLRTGASTDTQYF	TGCGCCAGCAGTCTTCGGACAGGGGCTAGCACAGATACGCAGTATTTT
NA	TRBD1	TRBV15	TRBJ2-2	CAIARQGQGWSGELFF	TGTGCCATAGCCCGCCAGGGACAGGGATGGTCCGGGGAGCTGTTTTTT
NA	NA	TRBV5-8	TRBJ2-3	CASSFSGGLTDTQYF	TGTGCCAGCAGCTTCTCCGGGGGCCTCACAGATACGCAGTATTTT
NA	TRBD1	TRBV7-8	TRBJ1-1	CASSLARGRTEAFF	TGTGCCAGCAGCTTAGCCAGGGGGCGGACTGAAGCTTTCTTT
NA	NA	TRBV29-1	TRBJ1-3	CSVEERRSPGNTIYF	TGCAGCGTTGAAGAAAGACGGAGCCCTGGAAACACCATATATTTT
NA	TRBD2	TRBV6-6	TRBJ2-5	CASSYRIAGAVETQYF	TGTGCCAGCAGTTACCGGATAGCGGGGGCGGTGGAGACCCAGTACTTC
NA	TRBD1	TRBV11-3	TRBJ2-5	CASSPGQQETQYF	TGTGCCAGCAGCCCGGGACAGCAAGAGACCCAGTACTTC